One and the same sample provided the 16 T cell receptor beta chains below, sequenced in a study of blood T cell repertoires in COVID-19. The table came from immunoSEQ multiplex PCR; TCRdb's copy has only in-frame clones and leaves some out. The table has just over 90,000 clones, 75% to 90% seen once. Sequencing used peripheral blood. Receptors were obtained from a woman aged 80 or older with acute or convalescent COVID-19.

This rearrangement joins TRBV5-1 to TRBJ1-3; 8 nucleotides agree with TRBD1. The junction had 3 bases not matched to a gene; V was cut back by 0 bases and J by 7 bases. CDR1 and CDR2 from the germline V gene are SGHRS and YFSETQ. The CDR3 runs 14 residues. The CDR3 loop reads CASSLGQGANTIYF. The CDR3 DNA sequence: TGCGCCAGCAGCTTGGGGCAGGGGGCTAACACCATATATTTT. Full variable domain (outside the CDR3, taken from reference TRBV5-1 and TRBJ1-3): KAGVTQTPRYLIKTRGQQVTLSCSPISGHRSVSWYQQTPGQGLQFLFEYFSETQRNKGNFPGRFSGRQFSNSRSEMNVSTLELGDSALYLCASSLGQGANTIYFGEGSWLTVV.

The chain recombines TRBV6-1 with TRBJ1-3; 10 nucleotides agree with TRBD1. There are 16 residues in the CDR3. With 3 bases clipped from V and 3 bases from J, the junction kept 5 bases outside the gene matches. Looked up from germline, CDR1 is MNHNS and CDR2 is SASEGT. This chain's CDR3 is CASSERQGAGGNTIYF. The CDR3 coding sequence is TGTGCCAGCAGTGAGAGACAGGGGGCGGGTGGAAACACCATATATTTT.

The chain carries TRBV6-7 and TRBJ1-4; the D gene is possibly TRBD1 (5 bases). TRBV6-7 is an ORF; its function is uncertain. This CDR3 is 15 amino acids long. V was trimmed by 6 bases and J by 0 bases, leaving 11 bases between them. Written as DNA, the CDR3 is TGTGCCAGCAGCGCGACAGCGTCAACTAATGAAAAACTGTTTTTT. It encodes CASSATASTNEKLFF.

The rearrangement joins TRBV4-2 to TRBJ1-5; TRBD1 agrees at 9 bases. The CDR3 spans 16 residues. The ends lost 1 base at V and 0 bases at J; junction bases unmatched: 1. Germline V gives CDR1 LGHNA, CDR2 YNFKEQ. CDR3 sequence reads: CASSQGQGDSNQPQHF. DNA for the CDR3: TGTGCCAGCAGCCAAGGACAGGGGGATAGCAATCAGCCCCAGCATTTT.

This chain uses TRBV10-3 with TRBJ1-4; perhaps TRBD1 as D (6 bases). The CDR3 covers 14 residues. The germline V and J ends were trimmed by 5 bases and 0 bases, with 7 bases remaining between them. Per the germline V gene, CDR1 is ENHRY and CDR2 is SYGVKD. The CDR3 DNA reads TGTGCCATCAGTCGGGACACAACTAATGAAAAACTGTTTTTT. Its translation: CAISRDTTNEKLFF.

The rearrangement joins TRBV7-9 to TRBJ2-5, with 7 bases matching TRBD1. The CDR3 loop spans 15 amino acids. CDR1 SEHNR and CDR2 FQNEAQ come from the germline V gene (reference sequence). The V and J ends lost 1 base and 3 bases, in that order; junction bases with no gene match: 5. Here the CDR3 DNA reads TGTGCCAGCAGCTTAGGCGCAGGGGGTAAAGAGACCCAGTACTTC. Its protein product is CASSLGAGGKETQYF.

This chain links TRBV5-5 with TRBJ1-1; D may be TRBD1 (5 bases). The germline V gene has CDR1 SGHKS and CDR2 YYEKEE (reference sequence). CDR3 length: 14 residues. V lost 1 base to trimming and J lost 0 bases, with 7 bases between them. The CDR3 here is CASSLWGLNTEAFF. As DNA, the CDR3 is TGTGCCAGCAGCTTGTGGGGCTTGAACACTGAAGCTTTCTTT.

J is TRBJ2-1 and V is TRBV6-4; 12 nucleotides agree with TRBD2. V was pared by 6 bases and J by 8 bases, with 8 bases of the junction left unmatched. CDR1 MRHNA and CDR2 SNTAGT come from the germline V gene. The CDR3 has 15 amino acids. The CDR3, as DNA: TGTGCCAGCAGGAGGCTAGCGGGGGGGCTTGATGAGCAGTTCTTC. Its translation: CASRRLAGGLDEQFF.

V gene TRBV5-4 combines with J gene TRBJ1-4; D gene unclear. V was trimmed by 3 bases and J by 3 bases, leaving 12 bases between them. Looked up from germline, CDR1 is SGHNT and CDR2 is YYREEE (reference sequence). This CDR3 spans 15 amino acids. The CDR3 here is CASSSHSFPNEKLFF. The CDR3 nucleotides read TGTGCCAGCAGCTCTCACAGTTTCCCTAATGAAAAACTGTTTTTT.

The chain has TRBV6-5 and TRBJ2-1, with TRBD1 as a possible D gene (5 bases). CDR3 length: 14 residues. Germline V gene data show CDR1 as MNHEY and CDR2 as SVGAGI. V lost 2 bases, J lost 6 bases, and 11 bases lay in between. The CDR3 here is CASSYGGRANEQFF. For the CDR3, the DNA is TGTGCCAGCAGTTACGGCGGCAGGGCCAATGAGCAGTTCTTC.

This clone was observed once. The J gene is TRBJ2-7, the V gene TRBV28; possible D gene TRBD2, 7 bases. V was clipped by 5 bases and J by 4 bases, with 18 bases between them. The CDR3 consists of 15 residues. Germline CDR1 MDHEN, CDR2 SYDVKM. The CDR3 is CASSPGAGDGYEQYF. DNA of the CDR3: TGTGCCAGCAGTCCAGGGGCGGGGGACGGGTACGAGCAGTACTTC.

The chain combines TRBV5-6 with TRBJ2-3; TRBD2 matches at 8 bases. Unmatched junction bases numbered 6, after V lost 0 bases and J lost 0 bases. CDR1 SGHDT and CDR2 YYEEEE come from the germline V gene. This CDR3 has 17 amino acids. CDR3 amino acids: CASSLGLAGSSTDTQYF. DNA of the CDR3: TGTGCCAGCAGCTTGGGGTTAGCGGGGTCTAGCACAGATACGCAGTATTTT.

This chain connects TRBV18 to TRBJ2-7; D not certain. Germline lookup yields CDR1 KGHSH and CDR2 LQKENI. The CDR3 length is 12 residues. Trimming removed 5 bases from V and 2 bases from J, with 7 bases in between. The CDR3 sequence: CASSWSAYEQYF. In DNA form, the CDR3 reads TGTGCCAGCTCATGGTCAGCCTACGAGCAGTACTTC.

This chain joins TRBV6-6 and TRBJ2-5; TRBD2 agrees at 10 bases. Trimming cost V 2 bases and J 2 bases; bases outside gene matches: 5. This CDR3 has 16 amino acids. Per the germline V gene, CDR1 is MNHNY and CDR2 is SVGAGI (reference sequence). The CDR3: CASSYPLAGAQETQYF. CDR3 DNA: TGTGCCAGCAGTTACCCCCTAGCGGGGGCGCAAGAGACCCAGTACTTC.

In this sample, this clone turned up once. The chain joins TRBV28 to TRBJ1-2, with a tentative D call TRBD1 (5 bases). V dropped 4 bases and J dropped 8 bases, with 11 bases sitting between them. Per the germline V gene, CDR1 is MDHEN and CDR2 is SYDVKM. The CDR3 consists of 12 residues. Written as DNA, the CDR3 is TGTGCCAGCAGTTCCCCAGGGCAAGGCTACACCTTC. Translated: CASSSPGQGYTF.

The rearrangement links TRBV27 to TRBJ2-3; 11 nucleotides agree with TRBD2. CDR3 size: 15 residues. Trimming took 7 bases from V and 2 from J; bases not matched to a gene: 5. Germline CDR1 MNHEY, CDR2 SMNVEV (reference sequence). The CDR3 loop is CASKLGLAVTDTQYF. The CDR3 nucleotides are TGTGCCAGCAAACTGGGACTAGCGGTCACAGATACGCAGTATTTT.